This note documents a single T cell receptor beta chain sequence. What it recognizes is unknown. This specimen comes from a study of cytomegalovirus exposure and HLA in healthy donors. CDR3 length: 17 residues. Looked up from germline, CDR1 is SGHVS and CDR2 is FNYEAQ. V was shortened by 3 bases and J by 4 bases, with 18 bases between the two germline ends. 13 Jbeta primers and 60 Vbeta primers were used for the PCR. Sequencing was performed with immunoSEQ multiplex PCR; in TCRdb, only in-frame clones are kept and a portion is missing. Among under 200,000 clones listed, around 80% were seen once. Study results and caveats: Later analysis reportedly placed an Asian-associated ancestry cluster below the roughly 640-donor mean in N-insertions. Per a prior analysis, the majority of TCR beta V segments were productive roughly 90% or roughly 30% of the time.

The TCR originated in a female donor in good health and CMV-seronegative. The chain joins TRBV7-6 to TRBJ1-4; D gene ambiguous. Material: PBMCs. DNA of the CDR3: TGTGCCAGCAGCTTGGCGATCCAAGGCAGCGATAATGAAAAACTGTTTTTT. This sequence encodes CASSLAIQGSDNEKLFF.